These 13 T cell receptor beta chains were all obtained from the same sample, sequenced in a study of blood T cell repertoires in COVID-19. Sequencing was performed with immunoSEQ multiplex PCR; in TCRdb, only in-frame clones are kept and a portion is missing. Counted here are 45,000 to 55,000 clones, around 84% occurring once; the ten biggest clones make up around 1.6%. Sequencing input: peripheral blood. These receptor sequences come from a man aged 50-59 years with acute or convalescent COVID-19.

This clone was seen a few times. CDR3 sequence (DNA): TGTGCCAGCAGCTCTACAGGGTCTGAAGCTTTCTTT. Protein product: CASSSTGSEAFF. The chain recombines TRBV7-9 with TRBJ1-1, with D possibly TRBD1 on 6 matching bases. CDR1 is SEHNR and CDR2 is FQNEAQ in the germline V gene (reference sequence). The CDR3 runs 12 residues. The germline V and J ends were trimmed by 4 bases and 6 bases, with 9 bases remaining between them.

This clone was seen more than once but under ten times. The chain carries TRBV4-3 and TRBJ2-7; unclear D gene. Trimming left V 2 bases short and J 6 bases short, with 14 bases between. The CDR3 extends over 14 amino acids. CDR1 is LGHNA, CDR2 YSLEER, per germline. CDR3 region: CASSQSLGNGEQYF. CDR3 bases: TGCGCCAGCAGCCAATCCCTAGGAAATGGCGAGCAGTACTTC.

The genes are TRBV3-1 (or the pseudogene TRBV3-2) and TRBJ2-3; 11 nucleotides match TRBD1. V dropped 4 bases and J dropped 4; count of bases not matched to a gene: 4. CDR3 length equals 15 residues. Looked up from germline, CDR1 is LGHDT and CDR2 is YNNKEL (reference sequence). In DNA, the CDR3 is TGTGCCAGCAGCCTCCGGGACAGGGGGTCAGATACGCAGTATTTT. It codes for CASSLRDRGSDTQYF.

The J gene is TRBJ1-2, the V gene TRBV6-1, with D uncertain. The V gene lost 0 bases and the J gene lost 3 bases, with 11 bases spanning the gap. CDR3 size: 15 residues. Germline loops: CDR1 MNHNS, CDR2 SASEGT. The CDR3: CASSEARGMDYGYTF. DNA for the CDR3: TGTGCCAGCAGTGAAGCTCGAGGGATGGACTATGGCTACACCTTC.

This clone has more than one count but fewer than ten. V and J are TRBV11-2 and TRBJ1-6; D possibly corresponds to TRBD1 (5 bases). The germline CDR1 and CDR2 sequences are SGHAT and FQNNGV. The CDR3 length is 15 residues. The ends were cut back, 4 bases at V and 6 bases at J, with 13 bases in the middle. In DNA, the CDR3 is TGTGCCAGCAGCTCCGTGCGGGGCTCTAATTCACCCCTCCACTTT. Its translation is CASSSVRGSNSPLHF.

The V and J genes are TRBV9 and TRBJ1-6, with 10 bases matching TRBD1. The CDR3 is 16 residues long. CDR1 and CDR2 from the germline V gene are SGDLS and YYNGEE. V shed 4 bases, J shed 5 bases, and the junction held 6 bases outside the gene matches. CDR3 protein: CASSPRTGGHNSPLHF. The CDR3 nucleotides are TGTGCCAGCAGCCCGCGGACAGGGGGTCATAATTCACCCCTCCACTTT.

The rearrangement uses TRBV6-2 or TRBV6-3 and TRBJ1-5, with D perhaps TRBD1 (6 bases). With 4 bases removed from V and 7 bases from J, the gap between germline ends came to 11 bases. Germline assignment: CDR1 MNHEY and CDR2 SVGEGT. The CDR3 runs to 13 residues. In nucleotides, the CDR3 is TGTGCCAGCAGTTCACAGGGCGGGCAGCCCCAGCATTTT. It yields the protein CASSSQGGQPQHF.

This chain connects TRBV2 to TRBJ2-7; tentative D call: TRBD2 (6 bases). Germline V lookup: CDR1 SNHLY, CDR2 FYNNEI. The CDR3 contains 14 residues. V shed 3 bases and J shed 3 bases, with 12 bases lying between them. The CDR3 sequence is CASSESWGDYEQYF. CDR3 DNA: TGTGCCAGCAGTGAGTCGTGGGGGGACTACGAGCAGTACTTC. Variable domain in full (rest from reference TRBV2 and TRBJ2-7): EPEVTQTPSHQVTQMGQEVILRCVPISNHLYFYWYRQILGQKVEFLVSFYNNEISEKSEIFDDQFSVERPDGSNFTLKIRSTKLEDSAMYFCASSESWGDYEQYFGPGTRLTVT.

CDR3 protein: CASSPYRDRDPKGSQPQHF. The CDR3 coding sequence is TGTGCCAGCTCACCTTACCGGGACAGGGATCCAAAGGGTAGTCAGCCCCAGCATTTT. The rearrangement uses TRBV18 and TRBJ1-5, with 9 bases lining up with TRBD1. V was clipped by 3 bases and J by 6 bases; unmatched bases: 18. Germline assignment: CDR1 KGHSH and CDR2 LQKENI. The CDR3 has 19 amino acids. Full variable domain (remainder filled in from reference TRBV18 and TRBJ1-5): NAGVMQNPRHLVRRRGQEARLRCSPMKGHSHVYWYRQLPEEGLKFMVYLQKENIIDESGMPKERFSAEFPKEGPSILRIQQVVRGDSAAYFCASSPYRDRDPKGSQPQHFGDGTRLSIL.

This sequence joins TRBV4-3 and TRBJ2-5; 10 bases are shared with TRBD2. V shed 1 base and J 4 bases; nucleotides not matched to a gene: 6. This CDR3 contains 16 residues. Germline CDR1 is LGHNA and CDR2 is YSLEER. This chain's CDR3 is CASSQGSSGGGETQYF. CDR3 nucleotides: TGCGCCAGCAGCCAAGGATCTAGCGGGGGAGGAGAGACCCAGTACTTC.

The chain is built from TRBV24-1 and TRBJ2-5, with D maybe TRBD2 (6 bases). The CDR3 is made up of 15 amino acids. V was cut by 1 base and J by 4 bases, with 12 bases left in between. Germline V gene lookup returns CDR1 KGHDR and CDR2 SFDVKD. CDR3 region: CATSDLGGGRETQYF. CDR3 DNA sequence: TGTGCCACCAGTGATTTAGGAGGAGGGAGAGAGACCCAGTACTTC.

The rearrangement joins TRBV5-1 to TRBJ2-1; 7 nucleotides match TRBD1. V shed 4 bases, J shed 2 bases, and the junction held 6 bases outside the gene matches. Germline V CDR1 and CDR2: SGHRS, YFSETQ. The CDR3 has 15 residues. For the CDR3, the DNA is TGCGCCAGCAGCCACCAAACAGGGGCCTACAATGAGCAGTTCTTC. Its protein is CASSHQTGAYNEQFF. The whole variable domain, remainder taken from reference TRBV5-1 and TRBJ2-1, is KAGVTQTPRYLIKTRGQQVTLSCSPISGHRSVSWYQQTPGQGLQFLFEYFSETQRNKGNFPGRFSGRQFSNSRSEMNVSTLELGDSALYLCASSHQTGAYNEQFFGPGTRLTVL.

The chain joins TRBV29-1 to TRBJ2-1; TRBD2 aligns across 8 bases. V was pared by 7 bases and J by 7 bases, with 9 bases of the junction left unmatched. The CDR3 runs to 13 residues. The germline CDR1 and CDR2 sequences are SQVTM and ANQGSEA. CDR3 bases: TGCAGCGCCGGGACTAGGAACCCTAATGAGCAGTTCTTC. Its translation is CSAGTRNPNEQFF.